This is a list of T cell receptor beta chains from one sample in a study of blood T cell repertoires in COVID-19. Generated by immunoSEQ multiplex PCR, the TCRdb table keeps only in-frame clones and is missing some. The table lists about 210,000 clones, about nine tenths of them singletons. The source material was PBMCs or T cells enriched from blood (not recorded which). The receptors originated from a man aged 25 to 40 in a cohort exposed to, infected with or recovered from COVID-19 (not recorded which). Each CDR3 is given with its conserved first and last residue. D genes are given only for firm matches.

NA	TRBV7-9	TRBJ1-2	TGTGCCAGCAGCTCCTCAACAGTTCACTATGGCTACACCTTC	CASSSSTVHYGYTF
NA	TRBV29-1	TRBJ2-7	TGCAGCGCCGCCCTCAGCGGCTACGAGCAGTACTTC	CSAALSGYEQYF
TRBD2	TRBV7-9	TRBJ2-5	TGTGCCAGCAGCAATACTAGCGGTCAAGAGACCCAGTACTTC	CASSNTSGQETQYF
TRBD1	TRBV29-1	TRBJ2-2	TGCAGCCTTACAGGGGCGTCCGGGGAGCTGTTTTTT	CSLTGASGELFF
TRBD1	TRBV28	TRBJ1-2	TGTGCCAGCACCGCTAACAGGGGGGGGTATGGCTACACCTTC	CASTANRGGYGYTF
NA	TRBV9	TRBJ1-1	TGTGCCAGCAGCCCGAGAGAAGGAGGAGGAACGAACACTGAAGCTTTCTTT	CASSPREGGGTNTEAFF
NA	TRBV7-3	TRBJ2-1	TGTGCCAGCAGCACGGACAACAACAATGAGCAGTTCTTC	CASSTDNNNEQFF
TRBD1	TRBV5-5	TRBJ1-3	TGTGCCAGCAGCTTAACAGGGGGCATTGGAAACACCATATATTTT	CASSLTGGIGNTIYF
TRBD1	TRBV3-1/TRBV3-2	TRBJ1-5	TGTGCCAGCAGCCAAGCCAGGGGGCAGCCCCAGCATTTT	CASSQARGQPQHF
TRBD1	TRBV13	TRBJ2-6	TGTGCCAGCAGCCCAAGACAGGGTCCCTCTGGGGCCAACGTCCTGACTTTC	CASSPRQGPSGANVLTF
NA	TRBV27	TRBJ2-4	TGTGCCAGCAGTTTATCGTTCGGGGAGTACGGGGCCAAAAACATTCAGTACTTC	CASSLSFGEYGAKNIQYF
TRBD1	TRBV5-1	TRBJ1-2	TGCGCCAGTACTGTTACCGGGACAGAATATGGCTACACCTTC	CASTVTGTEYGYTF
NA	TRBV11-3	TRBJ2-3	TGTGCCAGCAGCTTAGATCTTGGCGGTGGCGGGCGAAACACAGATACGCAGTATTTT	CASSLDLGGGGRNTDTQYF
NA	TRBV7-8	TRBJ1-2	TGTGCCACCTCAGGCAAGGCAGGCGACGTCTATGGCTACACCTTC	CATSGKAGDVYGYTF
NA	TRBV28	TRBJ2-1	TGTGCCAGCAGTTCGGCGGGACTGGCATACAATGAGCAGTTCTTC	CASSSAGLAYNEQFF
NA	TRBV6-1	TRBJ2-2	TGTGCCAGCAGTGAACTTTTGTCAGCGAGCGGGGAGCTGTTTTTT	CASSELLSASGELFF
TRBD1	TRBV19	TRBJ1-4	TGTGTTGGGACAGGGGAGGAACCAACTAATGAAAAACTGTTTTTT	CVGTGEEPTNEKLFF
TRBD1	TRBV24-1	TRBJ2-5	TGTGCCACCAGTGATTTGAAAGGGGGCAGGGAGACCCAGTACTTC	CATSDLKGGRETQYF
TRBD2	TRBV5-1	TRBJ2-5	TGCGCCAGCAGCGGGGGCGGGAGGATACAAGAGACCCAGTACTTC	CASSGGGRIQETQYF
TRBD2	TRBV7-3	TRBJ2-1	TGTGCCAGCAGCGGGACTAGCACCAATGAGCAGTTCTTC	CASSGTSTNEQFF
NA	TRBV27	TRBJ1-1	TGTGCCAGCAGTCCCCAGAGGGGGTTCAAGGAGACTGAAGCTTTCTTT	CASSPQRGFKETEAFF
TRBD1	TRBV18	TRBJ1-2	TGTGCCAGCTCATGGGACAGGGATTTATATGGCTACACCTTC	CASSWDRDLYGYTF
NA	TRBV18	TRBJ1-4	TGTGCCAGCTCCGGGAGGGGTGAAAAACTGTTTTTT	CASSGRGEKLFF
TRBD2	TRBV3-1/TRBV3-2	TRBJ2-3	TGTGCCAGCAGCCCCGGTAGTAGCGGGAGCGTGGATACGCAGTATTTT	CASSPGSSGSVDTQYF
TRBD2	TRBV28	TRBJ2-2	TGTGCCAGCAGTTTATGGGGGGTTAGCGGGAGGACGAACACCGGGGAGCTGTTTTTT	CASSLWGVSGRTNTGELFF
TRBD1	TRBV7-2	TRBJ2-1	TGTGCCAGCAGCTTAAGGGCAGGGGGCTCCCCTTACAATGAGCAGTTCTTC	CASSLRAGGSPYNEQFF
NA	TRBV2	TRBJ1-6	TGTGCCAGCATTGGGGCAGGGAATAATTCACCCCTCCACTTT	CASIGAGNNSPLHF
NA	TRBV15	TRBJ1-2	TGTGCCACCAGCAGATTGCAGGGTCATGGCTACACCTTC	CATSRLQGHGYTF
TRBD2	TRBV7-2	TRBJ2-1	TGTGCCAGCAGCCATTCTAGCGGACCGTACAATGAGCAGTTCTTC	CASSHSSGPYNEQFF
NA	TRBV18	TRBJ1-2	TGTGCCAGCTCACCACAGGCAGGGTATGGCTACACCTTC	CASSPQAGYGYTF
TRBD1	TRBV14	TRBJ2-1	TGTGCCAGCAGCCAATGGGACAGGTACAATGAGCAGTTCTTC	CASSQWDRYNEQFF
TRBD1	TRBV28	TRBJ1-2	TGTGCCAGCAAGGTTGACAGGGGCTATGGCTACACCTTC	CASKVDRGYGYTF